Listed below are T cell receptor beta chains from one sample, sequenced in a study of T cells after posttransplantation cyclophosphamide. TCRdb's copy holds only in-frame clones and misses some; the assay was immunoSEQ multiplex PCR. Counted here are roughly 12,000 clones, about 1.9% occurring once; the ten biggest clones make up around 16%. Source: PBMCs, taken after allogeneic stem cell transplant with posttransplant cyclophosphamide. Receptor source: a male patient aged 30 to 39 who received an allogeneic stem cell transplant from a related donor, was CMV-positive, and had no GVHD. Part of the T cells may come from the graft donor. Each CDR3 is given without its conserved first and last residue. Clone size is not always given. Where it is, it says once, few, many or a class for expanded clones.

clone size	V gene	J gene	CDR3 protein
.	TRBV27	TRBJ2-1	ASSLWGGKSPYNEQF
.	TRBV7-9	TRBJ2-3	ASSVGLAGGFYTQY
.	TRBV5-1	TRBJ1-3	ASSNRDSGNTIY
.	TRBV4-2	TRBJ2-3	ASSQDRSGGTDTQY
.	TRBV4-3	TRBJ1-2	ASSQESFYGYT
.	TRBV28	TRBJ1-2	ASRPGTVYGYT
.	TRBV29-1	TRBJ1-4	SVVNGQGGGEKLF
.	TRBV4-1	TRBJ2-3	ASSPGGISTDTQY
few	TRBV4-1	TRBJ2-1	ASSQWQGTDEQF
.	TRBV29-1	TRBJ2-7	SVHGSSYEQY
.	TRBV6-1	TRBJ2-7	ASSEGQGTYEQY
.	TRBV13	TRBJ2-5	ASSQGQGDQETQY
few	TRBV6-5	TRBJ1-2	ASSYRGGGYT
medium-sized	TRBV28	TRBJ2-5	ASSLLSGDVLQETQY
.	TRBV6-5	TRBJ1-1	ASSRPGQSEAF
medium-sized	TRBV5-1	TRBJ2-5	ASSLGSVQETQY
.	TRBV7-8	TRBJ2-3	ASSNRLAASTDTQY
few	TRBV7-9	TRBJ2-5	ASSRGQGHQETQY
few	TRBV7-9	TRBJ2-5	ASRLLAMETQY
.	TRBV6-5	TRBJ2-7	ASSYPIGERGYEQY
few	TRBV5-3	TRBJ1-2	ARSFQQEFYGYT
.	TRBV7-9	TRBJ2-1	ASSTGNYEQF
few	TRBV7-2	TRBJ2-7	ASSVSGGPYEQY
.	TRBV7-3	TRBJ2-2	ASSSSLALNTGELF
.	TRBV7-3	TRBJ2-3	ASSLRGGSTDTQY
few	TRBV18	TRBJ2-1	ASSQVSGNEQF
.	TRBV5-6	TRBJ2-1	ASTRTGGTYNEQF
few	TRBV6-6	TRBJ2-7	ASQNGGGGYEQY
.	TRBV5-1	TRBJ2-5	ASSFLGLAGVETQY
few	TRBV30	TRBJ1-1	AWSLAFTEAF
.	TRBV5-4	TRBJ2-1	ASSSPGLAKNEQF
few	TRBV7-2	TRBJ2-1	ASSLEFGYNEQF
.	TRBV5-4	TRBJ2-2	ASSLLTSNTGELF
.	TRBV7-2	TRBJ1-4	ASSRGGAATNEKLF
few	TRBV10-3	TRBJ1-6	AISESQGNSPLH
few	TRBV19	TRBJ2-7	ASSISQTGDEQY
few	TRBV10-3	TRBJ1-2	AIKTQVLGYT
few	TRBV6-5	TRBJ1-1	ASRANRVTNTEAF
few	TRBV5-5	TRBJ1-6	ASSFRDTPSSYNSPLH
.	TRBV12-5	TRBJ2-4	ARWFLPGLGKNIQY
medium-sized	TRBV4-3	TRBJ1-2	ASSLGAPGESGGYT
few	TRBV18	TRBJ1-2	ASSPTPEVGYGYT
.	TRBV2	TRBJ1-5	ASREAPGPNQPQH
few	TRBV7-9	TRBJ1-4	ASSLGAGSSEKLF
few	TRBV27	TRBJ2-7	ASSSARVGEQY
few	TRBV19	TRBJ1-2	ASRWDTMNYGYT
.	TRBV4-1	TRBJ2-3	ASSSLSRSTDTQY
few	TRBV5-1	TRBJ1-1	ASSGRDTEAF
.	TRBV9	TRBJ2-1	ASSPSSGPKGNEQF